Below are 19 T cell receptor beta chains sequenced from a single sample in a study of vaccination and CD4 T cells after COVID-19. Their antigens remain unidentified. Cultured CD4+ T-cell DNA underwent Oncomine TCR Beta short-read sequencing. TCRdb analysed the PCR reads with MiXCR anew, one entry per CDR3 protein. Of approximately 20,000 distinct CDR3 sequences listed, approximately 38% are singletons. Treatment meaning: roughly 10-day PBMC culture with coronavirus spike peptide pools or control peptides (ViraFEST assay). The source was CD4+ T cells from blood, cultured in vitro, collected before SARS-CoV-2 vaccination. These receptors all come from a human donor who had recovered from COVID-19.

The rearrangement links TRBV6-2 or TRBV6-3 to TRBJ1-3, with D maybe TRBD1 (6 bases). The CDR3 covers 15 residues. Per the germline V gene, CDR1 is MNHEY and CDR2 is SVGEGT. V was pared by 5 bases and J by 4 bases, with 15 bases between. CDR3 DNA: TGTGCCAGCAGTCAACCCGGGACACCGGGAAACACCATATATTTT. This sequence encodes CASSQPGTPGNTIYF.

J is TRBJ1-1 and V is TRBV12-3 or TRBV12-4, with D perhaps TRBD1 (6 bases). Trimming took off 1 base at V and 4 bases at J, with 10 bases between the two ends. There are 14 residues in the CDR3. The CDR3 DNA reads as TGTGCCAGCAGTTTAGGTAGGGGGACCACTGAAGCTTTCTTT. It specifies CASSLGRGTTEAFF.

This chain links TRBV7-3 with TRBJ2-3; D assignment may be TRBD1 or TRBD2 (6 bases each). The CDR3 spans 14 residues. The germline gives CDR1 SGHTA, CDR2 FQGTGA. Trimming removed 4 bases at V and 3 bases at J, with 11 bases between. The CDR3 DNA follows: TGTGCCAGCAGCTCCGGGGGCGGTACAGATACGCAGTATTTT. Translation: CASSSGGGTDTQYF. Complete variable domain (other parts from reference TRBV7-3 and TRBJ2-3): GAGVSQTPSNKVTEKGKYVELRCDPISGHTALYWYRQSLGQGPEFLIYFQGTGAADDSGLPNDRFFAVRPEGSVSTLKIQRTERGDSAVYLCASSSGGGTDTQYFGPGTRLTVL.

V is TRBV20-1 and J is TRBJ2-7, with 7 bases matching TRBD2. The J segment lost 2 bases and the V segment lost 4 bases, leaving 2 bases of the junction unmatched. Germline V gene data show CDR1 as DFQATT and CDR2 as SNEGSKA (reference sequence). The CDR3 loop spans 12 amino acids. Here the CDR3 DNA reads TGCAGTGCTATAGCGGGTCCCTACGAGCAGTACTTC. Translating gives CSAIAGPYEQYF.

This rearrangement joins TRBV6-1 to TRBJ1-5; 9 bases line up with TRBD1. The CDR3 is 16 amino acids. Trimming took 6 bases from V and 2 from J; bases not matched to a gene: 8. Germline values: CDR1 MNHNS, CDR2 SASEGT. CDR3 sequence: CASSERGTGRNQPQHF. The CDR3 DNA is TGTGCCAGCAGCGAACGCGGGACAGGGCGCAATCAGCCCCAGCATTTT.

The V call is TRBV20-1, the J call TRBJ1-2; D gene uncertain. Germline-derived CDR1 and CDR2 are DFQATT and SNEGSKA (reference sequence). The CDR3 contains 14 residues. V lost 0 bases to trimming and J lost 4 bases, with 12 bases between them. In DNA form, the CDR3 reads TGCAGTGCTAGAGAATCGAGGACGGCCTATGGCTACACCTTC. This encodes CSARESRTAYGYTF.

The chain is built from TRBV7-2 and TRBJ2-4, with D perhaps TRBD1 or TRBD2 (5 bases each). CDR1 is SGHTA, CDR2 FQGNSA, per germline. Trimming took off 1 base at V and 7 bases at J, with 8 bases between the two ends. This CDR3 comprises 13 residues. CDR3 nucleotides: TGTGCCAGCAGCTTAGGGGGGTGGAACATTCAGTACTTC. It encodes CASSLGGWNIQYF.

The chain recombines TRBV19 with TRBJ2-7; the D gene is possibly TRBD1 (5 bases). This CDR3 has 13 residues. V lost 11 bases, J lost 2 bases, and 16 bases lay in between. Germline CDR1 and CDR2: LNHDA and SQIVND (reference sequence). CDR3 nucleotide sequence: TGTGCCGCAAAGCAACAGGTACCCTACGAGCAGTACTTC. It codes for CAAKQQVPYEQYF.

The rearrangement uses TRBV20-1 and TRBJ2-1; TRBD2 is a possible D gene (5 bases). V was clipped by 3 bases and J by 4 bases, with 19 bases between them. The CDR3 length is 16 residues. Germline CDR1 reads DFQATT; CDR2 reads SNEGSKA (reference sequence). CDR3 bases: TGCAGTGCTAGTTCTCTAGCAACAATTAATTACAATGAGCAGTTCTTC. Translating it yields CSASSLATINYNEQFF.

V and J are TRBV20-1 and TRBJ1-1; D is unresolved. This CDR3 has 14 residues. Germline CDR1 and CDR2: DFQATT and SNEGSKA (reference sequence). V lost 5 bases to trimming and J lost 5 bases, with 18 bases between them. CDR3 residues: CSALPASRTTEAFF. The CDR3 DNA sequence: TGCAGTGCTCTTCCGGCCTCACGAACGACTGAAGCTTTCTTT.

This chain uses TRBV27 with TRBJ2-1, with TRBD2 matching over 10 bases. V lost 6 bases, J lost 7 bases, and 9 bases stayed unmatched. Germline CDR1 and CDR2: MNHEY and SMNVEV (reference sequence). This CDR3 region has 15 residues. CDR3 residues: CASRQTAGGRNEQFF. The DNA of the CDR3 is TGTGCCAGCAGACAGACAGCGGGAGGGCGGAATGAGCAGTTCTTC.

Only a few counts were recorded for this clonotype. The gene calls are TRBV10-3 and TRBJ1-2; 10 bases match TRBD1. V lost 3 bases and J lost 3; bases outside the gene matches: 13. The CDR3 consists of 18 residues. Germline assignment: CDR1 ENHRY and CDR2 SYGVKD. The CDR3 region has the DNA TGTGCCATCAGTGACTTAAGCAAGACCGGGACAGGGGACTATGGCTACACCTTC. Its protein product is CAISDLSKTGTGDYGYTF.

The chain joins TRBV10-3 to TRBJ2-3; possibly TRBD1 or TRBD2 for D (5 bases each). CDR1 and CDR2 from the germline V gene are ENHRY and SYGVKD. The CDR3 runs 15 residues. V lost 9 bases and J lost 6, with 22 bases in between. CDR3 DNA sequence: TGTGCCATGAGACCGGGACGGACTTTATGGGATACGCAGTATTTT. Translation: CAMRPGRTLWDTQYF.

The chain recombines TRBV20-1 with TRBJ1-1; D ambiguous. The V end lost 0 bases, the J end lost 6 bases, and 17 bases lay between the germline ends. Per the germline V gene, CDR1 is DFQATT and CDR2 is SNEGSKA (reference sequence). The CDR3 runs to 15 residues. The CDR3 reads CSARDLLGRIAEAFF. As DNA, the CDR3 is TGCAGTGCTAGAGATCTATTAGGACGGATAGCTGAAGCTTTCTTT.

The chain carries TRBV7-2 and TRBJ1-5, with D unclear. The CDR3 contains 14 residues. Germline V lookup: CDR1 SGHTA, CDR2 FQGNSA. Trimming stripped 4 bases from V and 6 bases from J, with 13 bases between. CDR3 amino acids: CASSSRGVGQPQHF. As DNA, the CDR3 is TGTGCCAGCAGCTCCCGTGGGGTCGGTCAGCCCCAGCATTTT.

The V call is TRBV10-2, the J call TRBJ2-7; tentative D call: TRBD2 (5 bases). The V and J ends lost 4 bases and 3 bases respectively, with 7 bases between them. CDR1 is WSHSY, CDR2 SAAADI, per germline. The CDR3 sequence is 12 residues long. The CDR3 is CASSGRGYEQYF. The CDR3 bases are TGCGCCAGCAGTGGACGGGGCTACGAGCAGTACTTC.

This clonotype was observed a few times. DNA for the CDR3: TGTGCCAGCAGTGTAGAGGAGAACACTGAAGCTTTCTTT. It is translated as CASSVEENTEAFF. V is TRBV6-4 and J is TRBJ1-1; D unresolved. V lost 4 bases, J lost 1 base, and 7 bases lay in between. There are 13 residues in the CDR3. From germline, CDR1 is MRHNA and CDR2 SNTAGT.

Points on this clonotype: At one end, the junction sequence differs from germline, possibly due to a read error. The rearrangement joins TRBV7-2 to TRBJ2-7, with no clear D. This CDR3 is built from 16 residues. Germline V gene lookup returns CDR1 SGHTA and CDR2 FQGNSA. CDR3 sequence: CASSPKVRQNPYEQYF. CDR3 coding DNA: TGCGCCAGCAGCCCTAAAGTCCGGCAGAACCCCTACGAGCAGTACTTC.

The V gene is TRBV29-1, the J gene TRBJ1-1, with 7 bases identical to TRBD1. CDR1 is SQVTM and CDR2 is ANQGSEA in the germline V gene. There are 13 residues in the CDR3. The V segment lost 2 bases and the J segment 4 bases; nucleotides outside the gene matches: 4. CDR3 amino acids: CSVERGRATEAFF. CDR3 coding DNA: TGCAGCGTTGAAAGGGGGCGGGCCACTGAAGCTTTCTTT.